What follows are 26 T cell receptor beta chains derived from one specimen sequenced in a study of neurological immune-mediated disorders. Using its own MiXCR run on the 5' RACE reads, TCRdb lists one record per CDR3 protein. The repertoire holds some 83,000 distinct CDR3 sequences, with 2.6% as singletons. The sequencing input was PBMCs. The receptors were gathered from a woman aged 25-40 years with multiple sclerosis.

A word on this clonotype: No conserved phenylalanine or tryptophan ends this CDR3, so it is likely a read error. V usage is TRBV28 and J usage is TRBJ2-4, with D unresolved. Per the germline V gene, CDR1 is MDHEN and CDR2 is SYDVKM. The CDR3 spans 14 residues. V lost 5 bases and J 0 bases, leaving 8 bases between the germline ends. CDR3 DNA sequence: TGTGCCAGCAGTCTAACAATAGCCAAAAACATTCAGTACAAC. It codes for CASSLTIAKNIQYN.

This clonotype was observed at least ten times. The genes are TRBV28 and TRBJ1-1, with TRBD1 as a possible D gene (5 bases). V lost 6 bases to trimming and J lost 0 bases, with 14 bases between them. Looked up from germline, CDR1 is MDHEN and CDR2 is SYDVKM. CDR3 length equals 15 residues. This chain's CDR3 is CASSSLRQLNTEAFF. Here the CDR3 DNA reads TGTGCCAGCAGCTCTCTAAGACAGCTGAACACTGAAGCTTTCTTT.

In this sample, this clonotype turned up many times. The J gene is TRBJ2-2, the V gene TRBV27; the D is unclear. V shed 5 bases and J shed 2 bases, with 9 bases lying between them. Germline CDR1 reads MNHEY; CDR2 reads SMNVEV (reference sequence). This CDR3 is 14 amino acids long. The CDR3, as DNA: TGTGCCAGCAGTCAAACAAGAAACACCGGGGAGCTGTTTTTT. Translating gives CASSQTRNTGELFF.

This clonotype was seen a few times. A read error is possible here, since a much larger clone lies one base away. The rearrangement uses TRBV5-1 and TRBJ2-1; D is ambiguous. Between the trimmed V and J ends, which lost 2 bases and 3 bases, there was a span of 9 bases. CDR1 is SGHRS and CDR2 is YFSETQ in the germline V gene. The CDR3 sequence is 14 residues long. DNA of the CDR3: TGCGCCAGCAGCTTCGCGGATCACTACAATGAGCAGTTCTTC. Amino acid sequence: CASSFADHYNEQFF.

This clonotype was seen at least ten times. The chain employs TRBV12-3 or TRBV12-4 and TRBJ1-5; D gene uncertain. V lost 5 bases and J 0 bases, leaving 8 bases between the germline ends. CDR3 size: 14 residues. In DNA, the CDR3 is TGTGCCAGCAGTCTGTCCCTTAGCAATCAGCCCCAGCATTTT. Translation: CASSLSLSNQPQHF.

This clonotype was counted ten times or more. The CDR3 sequence is CSASGSGSNTQYF. DNA for the CDR3: TGCAGTGCTAGCGGGAGCGGGAGTAATACGCAGTATTTT. J is TRBJ2-3 and V is TRBV20-1, with 8 bases identical to TRBD2. The CDR3 spans 13 residues. CDR1 and CDR2 from the germline V gene are DFQATT and SNEGSKA (reference sequence). The V segment lost 3 bases and the J segment 7 bases; nucleotides outside the gene matches: 6.

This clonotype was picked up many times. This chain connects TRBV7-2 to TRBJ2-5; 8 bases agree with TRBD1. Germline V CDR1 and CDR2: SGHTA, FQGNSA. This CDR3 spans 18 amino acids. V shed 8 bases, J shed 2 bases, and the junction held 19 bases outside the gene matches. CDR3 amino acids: CASRLGRGQGPFQETQYF. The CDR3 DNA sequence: TGTGCCAGCCGCCTGGGTAGAGGACAGGGTCCTTTTCAAGAGACCCAGTACTTC.

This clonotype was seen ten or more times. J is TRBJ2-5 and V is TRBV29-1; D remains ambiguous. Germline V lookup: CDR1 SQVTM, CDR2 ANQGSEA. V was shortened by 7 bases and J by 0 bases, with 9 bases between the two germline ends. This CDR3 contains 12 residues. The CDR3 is CSDLSYQETQYF. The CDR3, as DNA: TGCAGCGACCTGTCCTACCAAGAGACCCAGTACTTC.

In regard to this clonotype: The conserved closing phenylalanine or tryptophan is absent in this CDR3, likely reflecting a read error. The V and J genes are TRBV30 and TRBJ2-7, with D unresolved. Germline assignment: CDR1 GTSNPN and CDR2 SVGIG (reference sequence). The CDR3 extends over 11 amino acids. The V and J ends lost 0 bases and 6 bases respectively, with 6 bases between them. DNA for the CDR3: TGTGCCTGGAGTGTGACCGCCGAGCAGTACAAC. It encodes CAWSVTAEQYN.

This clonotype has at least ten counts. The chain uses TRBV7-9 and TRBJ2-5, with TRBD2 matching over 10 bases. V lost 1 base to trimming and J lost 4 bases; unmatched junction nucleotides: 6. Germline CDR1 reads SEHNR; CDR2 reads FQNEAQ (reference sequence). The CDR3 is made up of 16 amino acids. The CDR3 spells CASSLVASGSLETQYF. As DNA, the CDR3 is TGTGCCAGCAGCTTAGTAGCTAGCGGGAGCCTAGAGACCCAGTACTTC.

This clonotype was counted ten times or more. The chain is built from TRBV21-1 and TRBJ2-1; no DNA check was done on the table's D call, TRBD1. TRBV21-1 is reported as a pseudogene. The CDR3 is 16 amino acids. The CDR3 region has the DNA TGTGCCAGCAGCAAAGGGGGGAGGGGGCCTTACAATGAGCAGTTCTTC. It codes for CASSKGGRGPYNEQFF.

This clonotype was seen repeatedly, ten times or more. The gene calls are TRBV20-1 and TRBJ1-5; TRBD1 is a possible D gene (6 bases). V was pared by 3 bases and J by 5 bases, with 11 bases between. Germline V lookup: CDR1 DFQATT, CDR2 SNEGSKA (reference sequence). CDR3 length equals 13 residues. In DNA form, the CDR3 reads TGCAGTGCTAGTAAGGGGGACCATCAGCCCCAGCATTTT. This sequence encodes CSASKGDHQPQHF.

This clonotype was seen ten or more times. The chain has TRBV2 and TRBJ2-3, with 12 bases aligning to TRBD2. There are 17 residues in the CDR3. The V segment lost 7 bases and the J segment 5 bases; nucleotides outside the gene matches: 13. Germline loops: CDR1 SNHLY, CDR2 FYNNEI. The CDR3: CASTGLAGTPLGDTQYF. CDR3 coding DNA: TGTGCCAGCACAGGACTAGCGGGAACCCCCTTGGGAGATACGCAGTATTTT.

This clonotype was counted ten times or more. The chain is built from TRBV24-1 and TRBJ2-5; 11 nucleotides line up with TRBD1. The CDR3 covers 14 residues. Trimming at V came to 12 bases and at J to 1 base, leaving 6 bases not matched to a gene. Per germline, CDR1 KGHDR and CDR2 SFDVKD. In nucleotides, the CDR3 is TGTGCCGTAGGGGACAGGGGGGTCCAAGAGACCCAGTACTTC. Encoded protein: CAVGDRGVQETQYF.

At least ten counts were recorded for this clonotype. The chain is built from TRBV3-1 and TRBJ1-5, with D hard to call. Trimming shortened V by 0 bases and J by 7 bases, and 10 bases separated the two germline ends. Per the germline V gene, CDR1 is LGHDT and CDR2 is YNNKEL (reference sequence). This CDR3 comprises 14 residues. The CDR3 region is CASSQDSVPQPQHF. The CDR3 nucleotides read TGTGCCAGCAGCCAAGACAGCGTTCCCCAGCCCCAGCATTTT.

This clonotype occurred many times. CDR3 in DNA: TGCAGTGCTAGAGATAAGGGACAGGGTCCTGAAGCTTTCTTT. The encoded protein is CSARDKGQGPEAFF. The chain is built from TRBV20-1 and TRBJ1-1; 9 bases line up with TRBD1. The CDR3 covers 14 residues. The germline gives CDR1 DFQATT, CDR2 SNEGSKA (reference sequence). V was clipped by 0 bases and J by 6 bases; unmatched bases: 5.

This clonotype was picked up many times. The DNA for the CDR3 is TGTGCCAGCAGCCTAAGGGCCGGGACAGGGTACGGCTACACCTTC. Protein product: CASSLRAGTGYGYTF. The genes are TRBV12-3 or TRBV12-4 and TRBJ1-2; TRBD1 agrees at 9 bases. Trimming at V came to 6 bases and at J to 8 bases, leaving 13 bases not matched to a gene. The CDR3 length is 15 residues.

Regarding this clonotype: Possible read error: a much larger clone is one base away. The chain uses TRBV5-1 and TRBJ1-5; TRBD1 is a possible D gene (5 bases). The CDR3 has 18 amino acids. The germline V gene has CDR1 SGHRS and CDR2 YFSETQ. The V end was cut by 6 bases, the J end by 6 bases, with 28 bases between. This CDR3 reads CASKGATKRTTSCQPQHF. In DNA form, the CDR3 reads TGCGCCAGCAAAGGGGCAACCAAGAGGACCACGTCGTGTCAGCCCCAGCATTTT.

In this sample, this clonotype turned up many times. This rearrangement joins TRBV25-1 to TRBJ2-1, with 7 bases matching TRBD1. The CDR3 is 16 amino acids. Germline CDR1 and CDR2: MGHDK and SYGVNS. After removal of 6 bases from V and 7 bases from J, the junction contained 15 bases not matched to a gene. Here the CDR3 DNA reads TGTGCCAGCAGGGACAAAGAGACAGGGTCCAAAAATGAGCAGTTCTTC. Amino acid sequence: CASRDKETGSKNEQFF.

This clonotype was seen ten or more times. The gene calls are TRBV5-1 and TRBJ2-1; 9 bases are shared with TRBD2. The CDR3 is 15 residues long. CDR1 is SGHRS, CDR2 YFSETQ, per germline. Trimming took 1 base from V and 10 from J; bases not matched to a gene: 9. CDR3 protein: CASSLLLAGAEEQFF. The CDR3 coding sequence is TGCGCCAGCAGCTTGTTACTAGCGGGTGCAGAGGAGCAGTTCTTC.

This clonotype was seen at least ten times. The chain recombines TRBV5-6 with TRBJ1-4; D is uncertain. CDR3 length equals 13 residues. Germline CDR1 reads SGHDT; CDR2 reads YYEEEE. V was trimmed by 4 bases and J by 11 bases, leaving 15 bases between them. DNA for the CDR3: TGTGCCAGCAGCGCCCAGTATTCGGGCAAACTGTTTTTT. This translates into CASSAQYSGKLFF.

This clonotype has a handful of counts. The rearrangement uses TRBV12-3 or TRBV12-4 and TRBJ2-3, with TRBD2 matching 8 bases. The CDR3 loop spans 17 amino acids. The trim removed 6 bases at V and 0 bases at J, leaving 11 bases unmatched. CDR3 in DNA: TGTGCCAGCAGCATTACGGGTACTAGCGGCAGCACAGATACGCAGTATTTT. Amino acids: CASSITGTSGSTDTQYF.

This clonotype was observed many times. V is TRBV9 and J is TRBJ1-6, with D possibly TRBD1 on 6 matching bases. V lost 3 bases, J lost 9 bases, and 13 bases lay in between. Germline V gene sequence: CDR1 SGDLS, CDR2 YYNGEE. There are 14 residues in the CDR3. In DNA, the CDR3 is TGTGCCAGCAGCGCGGGGAGGGGGACTTCACCCCTCCACTTT. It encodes CASSAGRGTSPLHF.

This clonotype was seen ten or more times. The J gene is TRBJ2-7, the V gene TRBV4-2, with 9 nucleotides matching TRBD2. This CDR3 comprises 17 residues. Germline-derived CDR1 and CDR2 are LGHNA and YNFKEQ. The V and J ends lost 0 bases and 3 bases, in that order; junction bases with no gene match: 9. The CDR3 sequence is CASSQDLLAGRGYEQYF. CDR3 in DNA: TGTGCCAGCAGCCAAGATCTCCTAGCGGGAAGGGGCTACGAGCAGTACTTC.

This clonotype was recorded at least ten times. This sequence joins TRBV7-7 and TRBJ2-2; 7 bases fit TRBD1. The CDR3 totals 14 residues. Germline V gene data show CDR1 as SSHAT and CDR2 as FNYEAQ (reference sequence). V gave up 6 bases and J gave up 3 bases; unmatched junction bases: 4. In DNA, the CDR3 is TGTGCCAGCAGAAGACAGGGAGACACCGGGGAGCTGTTTTTT. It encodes CASRRQGDTGELFF.

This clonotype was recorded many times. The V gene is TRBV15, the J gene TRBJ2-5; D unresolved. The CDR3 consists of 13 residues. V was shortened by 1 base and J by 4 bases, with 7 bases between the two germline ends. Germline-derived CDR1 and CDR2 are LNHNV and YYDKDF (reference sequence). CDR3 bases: TGTGCCACCAGCAGAGTTTCGGCAGAGACCCAGTACTTC. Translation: CATSRVSAETQYF.